Detailed here is one T cell receptor beta chain. Its antigen is currently unknown. This sample stems from a study of shared clonotypes between healthy human individuals. At the level of the study: Each donor contributed plates that comprised three CD4 naive, three CD4 memory, two CD8 naive and one CD8 memory. Study observations and caveats: Richness estimates generally favored naive over memory subsets. Sequencing depth was a factor that was expected to affect clonotype sharing among donors.

Only in-frame clones appear in the TCRdb table, and some are missing; sequencing was by immunoSEQ multiplex PCR. The table includes approximately 980,000 clones, approximately 80% detected once. Trimming removed 1 base at V and 8 bases at J, with 23 bases between. Looked up from germline, CDR1 is MGHRA and CDR2 is YSYEKL. This CDR3 is 17 amino acids long. Nashville, Tennessee was home to all donors, who were Caucasian adults. Sample: memory CD4+ T cells sorted from blood. Documented subset: CD45RA-negative fraction. This TCR was sampled from a man younger than 35 in good health. The chain couples TRBV4-1 to TRBJ1-2; D possibly corresponds to TRBD1 (5 bases). CDR3 residues: CASSQGPLGTGRRGYTF. The CDR3 coding sequence is TGCGCCAGCAGCCAAGGGCCCCTCGGGACGGGACGGAGGGGCTACACCTTC.